A single sample gave rise to the 21 T cell receptor beta chains below, sequenced in a study of T cell responses to AZD1222 COVID-19 vaccine. Profiling relied on immunoSEQ multiplex PCR, and the TCRdb table lists in-frame clones only, not all of them. The sample lists more than 85,000 clones; 87% were seen once. The sequences come from peripheral blood, collected on day 0 of AZD1222 vaccination. These receptors were collected from an adult in good health.

The chain joins TRBV13 to TRBJ2-4; D ambiguous. This CDR3 has 15 residues. CDR1 and CDR2 from the germline V gene are PRHDT and FYEKMQ (reference sequence). The germline V and J ends were trimmed by 1 base and 1 base, with 8 bases remaining between them. The CDR3 loop reads CASSLAGYAKNIQYF. Here the CDR3 DNA reads TGTGCCAGCAGCTTAGCCGGGTATGCCAAAAACATTCAGTACTTC. Looking up the rest from reference TRBV13 and TRBJ2-4 gives the full variable domain: AAGVIQSPRHLIKEKRETATLKCYPIPRHDTVYWYQQGPGQDPQFLISFYEKMQSDKGSIPDRFSAQQFSDYHSELNMSSLELGDSALYFCASSLAGYAKNIQYFGAGTRLSVL.

The rearrangement uses TRBV11-2 and TRBJ2-2; D is unclear. V lost 1 base, J lost 2 bases, and 8 bases lay in between. Germline lookup yields CDR1 SGHAT and CDR2 FQNNGV. There are 15 residues in the CDR3. The CDR3 DNA is TGTGCCAGCAGCTTAGGGGGTTCCAACACCGGGGAGCTGTTTTTT. Its translation is CASSLGGSNTGELFF.

V and J are TRBV6-6 and TRBJ2-7; TRBD2 matches at 11 bases. Per the germline V gene, CDR1 is MNHNY and CDR2 is SVGAGI (reference sequence). The CDR3 totals 17 residues. V shed 5 bases, J shed 2 bases, and the junction held 11 bases outside the gene matches. CDR3 loop: CASSPLSTSGTAYEQYF. The DNA for the CDR3 is TGTGCCAGCAGTCCCCTTTCGACTAGCGGGACTGCCTACGAGCAGTACTTC.

The chain employs TRBV19 and TRBJ1-1; D is unclear. Germline lookup yields CDR1 LNHDA and CDR2 SQIVND (reference sequence). The CDR3 spans 16 residues. Trimming stripped 4 bases from V and 4 bases from J, with 19 bases between. The CDR3 DNA reads TGTGCCAGTAGTACCTGGAAGGACCCTTCAAGCACTGAAGCTTTCTTT. Translation: CASSTWKDPSSTEAFF.

This chain uses TRBV4-2 with TRBJ2-2, with unresolved D. V was clipped by 0 bases and J by 2 bases, with 10 bases between them. The CDR3 loop spans 16 amino acids. The germline V gene encodes CDR1 LGHNA and CDR2 YNFKEQ. The CDR3 nucleotides are TGTGCCAGCAGCCAAGAGTCAAGGCATAACACCGGGGAGCTGTTTTTT. Amino acid sequence: CASSQESRHNTGELFF.

The rearrangement uses TRBV5-1 and TRBJ2-1; the match to TRBD1 covers 8 bases. Trimming removed 2 bases from V and 0 bases from J; junction bases left unmatched: 13. Germline V gene sequence: CDR1 SGHRS, CDR2 YFSETQ. The CDR3 runs to 19 residues. The CDR3 bases are TGCGCCAGCAGCTTCCCCGGACAGGGCCGGCGGAGCTCCTACAATGAGCAGTTCTTC. It codes for CASSFPGQGRRSSYNEQFF.

The chain carries TRBV15 and TRBJ2-4; 9 bases map to TRBD1. The CDR3 is 18 residues long. Trimming took 0 bases from V and 0 from J; bases not matched to a gene: 6. CDR1 LNHNV and CDR2 YYDKDF come from the germline V gene (reference sequence). The CDR3 region has the DNA TGTGCCACCAGCAGAGATACAGGGGGCGTAATAGCCAAAAACATTCAGTACTTC. The encoded protein is CATSRDTGGVIAKNIQYF.

This clone has only a few counts. J is TRBJ1-5 and V is TRBV5-1; the D is unclear. Trimming removed 0 bases at V and 8 bases at J, with 9 bases between. The CDR3 totals 13 residues. Germline V gene lookup returns CDR1 SGHRS and CDR2 YFSETQ. DNA for the CDR3: TGCGCCAGCAGCTTGGGGGAAGGAAAGCCCCAGCATTTT. This encodes CASSLGEGKPQHF.

The genes are TRBV28 and TRBJ2-1; 14 bases match TRBD2. The V and J ends lost 5 bases and 6 bases, in that order; junction bases with no gene match: 15. CDR1 is MDHEN, CDR2 SYDVKM, per germline. The CDR3 covers 19 residues. CDR3 in amino acids: CASSNSGGTSGRAFNEQFF. CDR3 nucleotide sequence: TGTGCCAGCAGTAATTCCGGAGGGACTAGCGGGAGAGCTTTCAATGAGCAGTTCTTC. Filled out from reference TRBV28 and TRBJ2-1, the complete variable domain reads DVKVTQSSRYLVKRTGEKVFLECVQDMDHENMFWYRQDPGLGLRLIYFSYDVKMKEKGDIPEGYSVSREKKERFSLILESASTNQTSMYLCASSNSGGTSGRAFNEQFFGPGTRLTVL.

Remarks on this clone: One end of the junction varies from germline; a read error may be responsible. The J gene is TRBJ1-1, the V gene TRBV20-1; TRBD1 is a possible D gene (6 bases). CDR3 length: 14 residues. CDR1 is DFQATT and CDR2 is SNEGSKA in the germline V gene (reference sequence). CDR3 in DNA: TGCAGTCCTAGTCCTGGACAGCGGAACACTGAAGCTTTCTTT. Translation gives CSPSPGQRNTEAFF.

The chain has TRBV28 and TRBJ2-5; TRBD2 matches 13 bases. Germline loops: CDR1 MDHEN, CDR2 SYDVKM. The CDR3 covers 15 residues. V dropped 5 bases and J dropped 9; count of bases not matched to a gene: 9. The CDR3 spells CASSPRLAGGRSQYF. The CDR3 bases are TGTGCCAGCAGTCCGCGACTAGCGGGGGGCCGTTCCCAGTACTTC.

This clone came up a few times. This chain links TRBV5-6 with TRBJ2-7; D gene uncertain. The V end was cut by 4 bases, the J end by 0 bases, with 8 bases between. Germline V gene sequence: CDR1 SGHDT, CDR2 YYEEEE. This CDR3 contains 13 residues. As DNA, the CDR3 is TGTGCCAGCAGCCTGACGGACTCCTACGAGCAGTACTTC. Translated: CASSLTDSYEQYF.

The chain couples TRBV3-1 (or the pseudogene TRBV3-2) to TRBJ2-2; D gene ambiguous. V dropped 0 bases and J dropped 0 bases, with 11 bases sitting between them. Germline assignment: CDR1 LGHDT and CDR2 YNNKEL (reference sequence). The CDR3 contains 17 residues. DNA for the CDR3: TGTGCCAGCAGCCAAGATCTCAGCGCTGCGAACACCGGGGAGCTGTTTTTT. Translated: CASSQDLSAANTGELFF.

The genes are TRBV7-8 and TRBJ2-1; D not resolved. Deletions cut 1 base from V and 10 bases from J, with 5 bases between. This CDR3 is built from 11 residues. Germline lookup yields CDR1 SGHVS and CDR2 FQNEAQ. In nucleotides, the CDR3 is TGTGCCAGCAGCTTAGAGAGCGAGCAGTTCTTC. Protein product: CASSLESEQFF.

In this sample, this clone turned up a few times. This chain joins TRBV15 and TRBJ2-7; D not certain. With 4 bases removed from V and 5 bases from J, the gap between germline ends came to 15 bases. The CDR3 runs 14 residues. Germline V gives CDR1 LNHNV, CDR2 YYDKDF (reference sequence). CDR3 nucleotide sequence: TGTGCCACCAGCACAGAGGTCACAGTCCACGAGCAGTACTTC. It encodes CATSTEVTVHEQYF. Complete variable domain (other parts from reference TRBV15 and TRBJ2-7): DAMVIQNPRYQVTQFGKPVTLSCSQTLNHNVMYWYQQKSSQAPKLLFHYYDKDFNNEADTPDNFQSRRPNTSFCFLDIRSPGLGDTAMYLCATSTEVTVHEQYFGPGTRLTVT.

This clone was picked up many times. An end of the junction differs from the germline gene, which may be a read error. This chain links TRBV7-8 with TRBJ1-5; D is ambiguous. Germline V gene data show CDR1 as SGHVS and CDR2 as FQNEAQ. This CDR3 has 14 amino acids. The CDR3 nucleotides are TGTGCCAGCACCTTACGGGGATCGTCGAAGCCCCAGCATTTT. Its translation: CASTLRGSSKPQHF.

The V and J genes are TRBV28 and TRBJ2-1, with 9 positions matching TRBD1. Germline lookup yields CDR1 MDHEN and CDR2 SYDVKM. The CDR3 consists of 16 residues. V lost 7 bases to trimming and J lost 1 base; unmatched junction nucleotides: 8. CDR3 protein: CASKSLGTGSYNEQFF. DNA for the CDR3: TGTGCCAGCAAGTCCCTTGGGACAGGGTCCTACAATGAGCAGTTCTTC.

In regard to this clone: The junction differs from germline at one of its ends, possibly a read error. V and J are TRBV7-7 and TRBJ2-7; the D call may be TRBD1 or TRBD2 (5 bases each). Germline CDR1 is SSHAT and CDR2 is FNYEAQ (reference sequence). The CDR3 totals 15 residues. The CDR3 nucleotides are TGTGCTAGCAGCTTAGACGGGACGACTGGCGACGAGCAGTACTTC. Translation: CASSLDGTTGDEQYF.

This clone has a handful of counts. The chain joins TRBV24-1 to TRBJ2-7; 8 bases align to TRBD1. This CDR3 region has 15 residues. Germline values: CDR1 KGHDR, CDR2 SFDVKD. V lost 4 bases, J lost 4 bases, and 8 bases stayed unmatched. The CDR3 DNA sequence: TGTGCCACCAGTGACTCCGGGACAGGAGGATACGAGCAGTACTTC. Amino acid sequence: CATSDSGTGGYEQYF.

The chain uses TRBV28 and TRBJ2-4; 11 nucleotides align to TRBD1. CDR1 MDHEN and CDR2 SYDVKM come from the germline V gene. The CDR3 runs 15 residues. V was clipped by 2 bases and J by 7 bases; unmatched bases: 4. The CDR3 DNA reads TGTGCCAGCAGTTTACCGGGGACAGGGGGGAACATTCAGTACTTC. The encoded protein is CASSLPGTGGNIQYF.

CDR3 loop: CASGERGASYNSPLHF. CDR3 in DNA: TGTGCCAGCGGAGAACGGGGGGCGTCCTATAATTCACCCCTCCACTTT. The rearrangement uses TRBV9 and TRBJ1-6; D might be TRBD1 (6 bases). The length of the CDR3 is 16 residues. The germline V gene has CDR1 SGDLS and CDR2 YYNGEE. V was pared by 7 bases and J by 1 base, with 15 bases between.